The 32 T cell receptor beta chains below come from one sample, sequenced in a study of neurological immune-mediated disorders (dated by TCRdb to between 2019 and 2020). Library generation was performed with 5' RACE. Sequencing took place on an Illumina HiSeq 2500. Starting from the raw public reads, TCRdb applied fastp trimming at Q25, assembled clones with MiXCR and retained in-frame beta chains. Entries are consolidated by CDR3 protein sequence, retaining the most common genes and DNA. Within this sample are about 77,000 distinct CDR3 sequences, with 9.4% of them counted one time only. About 1.7% of the sample rests with the top ten. The sequenced sample consisted of PBMCs. The source of these receptors is a man aged 50 or older in good health.

A few counts support this clonotype. The chain uses TRBV7-9 and TRBJ2-1; TRBD2 is a possible D gene (5 bases). The CDR3 is 10 residues long. V was shortened by 8 bases and J by 7 bases, with 6 bases between the two germline ends. The V gene's germline CDR1 is SEHNR and CDR2 FQNEAQ (reference sequence). The CDR3 DNA follows: TGTGCCAGCGGCGGGAATGAGCAGTTCTTC. As protein: CASGGNEQFF.

In this sample, this clonotype turned up many times. DNA for the CDR3: TGTGCCAGCCAACAGTCTAATTCACCCCTCCACTTT. This codes for CASQQSNSPLHF. The chain uses TRBV3-1 and TRBJ1-6; unclear D gene. Trimming pared 8 bases from V and 6 bases from J, leaving 8 bases between. This CDR3 region has 12 residues. Germline V gene data show CDR1 as LGHDT and CDR2 as YNNKEL (reference sequence).

This clonotype came up many times. The chain has TRBV5-1 and TRBJ2-7; 8 bases match TRBD1. The length of the CDR3 is 12 residues. Trimming at V came to 4 bases and at J to 5 bases, leaving 2 bases not matched to a gene. The germline V gene encodes CDR1 SGHRS and CDR2 YFSETQ. The DNA for the CDR3 is TGCGCCAGCAGCATGACAGGGGACGAGCAGTACTTC. Amino acids: CASSMTGDEQYF.

Many counts were recorded for this clonotype. The J gene is TRBJ2-2, the V gene TRBV7-2; D is unresolved. The CDR3 totals 15 residues. Germline V gives CDR1 SGHTA, CDR2 FQGNSA. With 5 bases removed from V and 0 bases from J, the gap between germline ends came to 10 bases. The CDR3 DNA reads TGTGCCAGCAGCCAAAGACCGACGAACACCGGGGAGCTGTTTTTT. Protein sequence: CASSQRPTNTGELFF. Full variable domain (remainder filled in from reference TRBV7-2 and TRBJ2-2): GAGVSQSPSNKVTEKGKDVELRCDPISGHTALYWYRQSLGQGLEFLIYFQGNSAPDKSGLPSDRFSAERTGGSVSTLTIQRTQQEDSAVYLCASSQRPTNTGELFFGEGSRLTVL.

This clonotype was seen many times. The genes are TRBV20-1 and TRBJ1-6, with 9 bases lining up with TRBD1. Trimming took 5 bases from V and 7 from J; bases not matched to a gene: 3. The CDR3 totals 13 residues. Germline assignment: CDR1 DFQATT and CDR2 SNEGSKA (reference sequence). The CDR3 loop reads CSASGQGNSPLHF. In nucleotides, the CDR3 is TGCAGTGCTTCCGGACAGGGGAATTCACCCCTCCACTTT.

This clonotype was observed a single time. A read error may produce the germline difference seen at one junction end. V gene TRBV5-1 combines with J gene TRBJ1-1; a weak D match, TRBD1 (5 bases). CDR3 length equals 15 residues. Germline V CDR1 and CDR2: SGHRS, YFSETQ. CDR3 nucleotides: TGCGCCAGCACCCTCGGGGCCATTCTGAACACTGAAGATTTCTTT. It codes for CASTLGAILNTEDFF.

This clonotype was observed many times. The rearrangement uses TRBV27 and TRBJ2-7; 8 bases are shared with TRBD1. CDR1 is MNHEY and CDR2 is SMNVEV in the germline V gene (reference sequence). Unmatched junction bases numbered 11, after V lost 6 bases and J lost 7 bases. This CDR3 region has 14 residues. CDR3 loop: CASSLPGQVQEQYF. The CDR3 nucleotides are TGTGCCAGCAGCCTTCCGGGACAGGTTCAGGAGCAGTACTTC.

This clonotype was observed at least ten times. The rearrangement joins TRBV25-1 to TRBJ2-7; D possibly corresponds to TRBD1 (6 bases). Between the trimmed V and J ends, which lost 3 bases and 3 bases, there was a span of 15 bases. Germline loops: CDR1 MGHDK, CDR2 SYGVNS. The CDR3 has 15 residues. The CDR3 coding sequence is TGTGCCAGCAGTGACCCCCGACAGGCTATCTACGAGCAGTACTTC. This sequence encodes CASSDPRQAIYEQYF.

In this sample, this clonotype turned up many times. The chain carries TRBV7-9 and TRBJ2-4; D unclear. Germline V gene lookup returns CDR1 SEHNR and CDR2 FQNEAQ (reference sequence). Trimming took 2 bases from V and 0 from J, leaving 8 bases between them. CDR3 length equals 15 residues. CDR3 amino acids: CASSLNAQAKNIQYF. CDR3 sequence (DNA): TGTGCCAGCAGCTTAAACGCCCAAGCCAAAAACATTCAGTACTTC.

V usage is TRBV3-1 and J usage is TRBJ1-1, with D perhaps matching TRBD1 (6 bases). The CDR3 sequence is 16 residues long. Germline lookup yields CDR1 LGHDT and CDR2 YNNKEL (reference sequence). With 5 bases removed from V and 0 bases from J, the gap between germline ends came to 16 bases. CDR3 DNA sequence: TGTGCCAGCAGCGTTCTCCGGACAGCATTGAACACTGAAGCTTTCTTT. This translates into CASSVLRTALNTEAFF.

Ten or more counts support this clonotype. The rearrangement links TRBV11-2 to TRBJ1-2; D is unclear. Trimming removed 1 base from V and 4 bases from J, with 7 bases in between. Germline CDR1 and CDR2: SGHAT and FQNNGV. CDR3 size: 13 residues. DNA for the CDR3: TGTGCCAGCAGCTTAGCGGGAACCTATGGCTACACCTTC. Translated: CASSLAGTYGYTF.

As for this clonotype: This may arise from a read error, as a much more abundant clone is one base away. This chain joins TRBV5-1 and TRBJ2-2; tentative D call: TRBD1 (5 bases). CDR3 length equals 16 residues. V was cut by 2 bases and J by 4 bases, with 15 bases left in between. Germline assignment: CDR1 SGHRS and CDR2 YFSETQ. The CDR3 loop reads CASSFHGAGSTGELFF. As DNA, the CDR3 is TGCGCCAGCAGCTTTCATGGGGCTGGCTCCACCGGGGAGCTGTTTTTT.

This clonotype was counted many times. The J gene is TRBJ2-2, the V gene TRBV7-8, with no clear D. CDR1 and CDR2 (germline): SGHVS, FQNEAQ. With 7 bases removed from V and 5 bases from J, the gap between germline ends came to 5 bases. This CDR3 is built from 11 residues. The CDR3: CASKFTGELFF. The CDR3 DNA reads TGTGCCAGCAAGTTTACCGGGGAGCTGTTTTTT.

This clonotype was observed at least ten times. V is TRBV20-1 and J is TRBJ2-5; D unclear. Germline values: CDR1 DFQATT, CDR2 SNEGSKA (reference sequence). The V end was cut by 3 bases, the J end by 5 bases, with 10 bases between. The CDR3 has 12 residues. The CDR3: CSASPHAETQYF. Here the CDR3 DNA reads TGCAGTGCTAGTCCCCACGCGGAGACCCAGTACTTC.

The rearrangement joins TRBV6-5 to TRBJ2-1; a weak D match, TRBD1 (6 bases). The length of the CDR3 is 17 residues. Germline V gives CDR1 MNHEY, CDR2 SVGAGI. Trimming took 6 bases from V and 3 from J, leaving 21 bases between them. The CDR3 sequence is CASSRQVHRIGYNEQFF. CDR3 in DNA: TGTGCCAGCAGCAGACAGGTACACCGGATCGGCTACAATGAGCAGTTCTTC.

This clonotype was recorded many times. The gene calls are TRBV7-2 and TRBJ2-1; D call uncertain. The CDR3 spans 12 residues. Trimming took off 4 bases at V and 4 bases at J, with 5 bases between the two ends. From germline, CDR1 is SGHTA and CDR2 FQGNSA. CDR3 DNA: TGTGCCAGCAGCTCCGTATACAATGAGCAGTTCTTC. Translating it yields CASSSVYNEQFF.

This clonotype has a count of ten or more. The chain links TRBV5-6 to TRBJ2-1; D is ambiguous. Germline assignment: CDR1 SGHDT and CDR2 YYEEEE. There are 15 residues in the CDR3. Trimming shortened V by 6 bases and J by 1 base, and 14 bases separated the two germline ends. CDR3 DNA sequence: TGTGCCAGCAACACGGGCCGGATTTCCTACAATGAGCAGTTCTTC. Protein sequence: CASNTGRISYNEQFF.

There are many counts of this clonotype. CDR3 amino acids: CASRGAGDRAFF. The CDR3 DNA reads as TGTGCCAGCAGGGGGGCGGGAGACCGGGCTTTCTTT. The rearrangement uses TRBV3-1 and TRBJ1-1; possibly TRBD1 for D (6 bases). The CDR3 is 12 amino acids. CDR1 is LGHDT and CDR2 is YNNKEL in the germline V gene (reference sequence). The V end was cut by 6 bases, the J end by 11 bases, with 16 bases between.

This clonotype was recorded at least ten times. The chain joins TRBV7-2 to TRBJ1-4; D is unresolved. V was shortened by 2 bases and J by 10 bases, with 20 bases between the two germline ends. This CDR3 comprises 16 residues. Germline V gene sequence: CDR1 SGHTA, CDR2 FQGNSA. The CDR3 DNA reads as TGTGCCAGCAGCTTAAGGTCCGGGGTAGAGGGCGGAAAACTGTTTTTT. Translation gives CASSLRSGVEGGKLFF.

This chain links TRBV11-2 with TRBJ2-3, with 9 bases fitting TRBD2. The V gene's germline CDR1 is SGHAT and CDR2 FQNNGV. This CDR3 comprises 13 residues. J lost 5 bases, V lost 3 bases, and 0 bases had no gene match. CDR3 sequence reads: CASSFSGRDTQYF. The CDR3 DNA sequence: TGTGCCAGCAGCTTTAGCGGGAGAGATACGCAGTATTTT.

This clonotype was recorded many times. V usage is TRBV7-9 and J usage is TRBJ1-1; D is unresolved. The CDR3 consists of 13 residues. The V end was cut by 5 bases, the J end by 8 bases, with 15 bases between. Germline CDR1 SEHNR, CDR2 FQNEAQ (reference sequence). CDR3 coding DNA: TGTGCCAGCAGCCCCCACGGTGGTTCCGAAGCTTTCTTT. This translates into CASSPHGGSEAFF. The whole variable domain, filled in from reference TRBV7-9 and TRBJ1-1, reads DTGVSQNPRHKITKRGQNVTFRCDPISEHNRLYWYRQTLGQGPEFLTYFQNEAQLEKSRLLSDRFSAERPKGSFSTLEIQRTEQGDSAMYLCASSPHGGSEAFFGQGTRLTVV.

This clonotype was observed many times. The chain carries TRBV12-3 or TRBV12-4 and TRBJ2-7; D unclear. V was pared by 6 bases and J by 1 base, with 16 bases between. The CDR3 runs to 15 residues. CDR3 protein: CASRPRAVGSYEQYF. As DNA, the CDR3 is TGTGCCAGCAGGCCCCGGGCCGTGGGTTCCTACGAGCAGTACTTC.

This clonotype showed up many times. The chain's CDR3 is CASRHRGSGSTYTGELFF. Here the CDR3 DNA reads TGTGCCAGTAGACATAGGGGTAGCGGGAGCACGTACACCGGGGAGCTGTTTTTT. The chain is built from TRBV19 and TRBJ2-2; 9 bases align to TRBD2. Germline-derived CDR1 and CDR2 are LNHDA and SQIVND (reference sequence). The CDR3 runs to 18 residues. With V trimmed by 6 bases and J by 3 bases, 14 bases remained unmatched.

Ten or more counts support this clonotype. The chain employs TRBV6-5 and TRBJ1-1; 9 nucleotides match TRBD1. The CDR3 sequence is 18 residues long. In germline, CDR1 is MNHEY, CDR2 SVGAGI. The junction had 18 bases not matched to a gene; V was cut back by 2 bases and J by 8 bases. This chain's CDR3 is CASSYGVFGTGQVGEAFF. For the CDR3, the DNA is TGTGCCAGCAGTTACGGCGTTTTTGGGACAGGGCAAGTCGGGGAAGCTTTCTTT.

This clonotype appeared many times. The chain is built from TRBV7-2 and TRBJ2-1, with 11 bases matching TRBD2. The V segment lost 5 bases and the J segment 10 bases; nucleotides outside the gene matches: 22. This CDR3 has 19 amino acids. The germline V gene encodes CDR1 SGHTA and CDR2 FQGNSA. This CDR3 reads CASSTPGTSGGGEYREQFF. As DNA, the CDR3 is TGTGCCAGCAGCACACCCGGGACTAGCGGAGGCGGGGAGTACAGAGAGCAGTTCTTC.

This clonotype was recorded at least ten times. The CDR3 DNA is TGCAGCGTTGAAGACGGGACAGGGACAGATACGCAGTATTTT. It is translated as CSVEDGTGTDTQYF. The chain links TRBV29-1 to TRBJ2-3, with 9 bases lining up with TRBD1. With 0 bases clipped from V and 3 bases from J, the junction kept 1 base outside the gene matches. The CDR3 spans 14 residues. Germline-derived CDR1 and CDR2 are SQVTM and ANQGSEA.

This clonotype came up many times. The chain links TRBV5-1 to TRBJ2-4, with unresolved D. V lost 2 bases and J 8 bases, leaving 11 bases between the germline ends. Germline V gene data show CDR1 as SGHRS and CDR2 as YFSETQ. The CDR3 is made up of 13 amino acids. CDR3 sequence reads: CASSLIPRDIQYF. The CDR3 DNA follows: TGCGCCAGCAGCTTAATTCCCCGGGACATTCAGTACTTC.

This clonotype was counted at least ten times. This chain connects TRBV25-1 to TRBJ2-3; tentatively, D is TRBD2 (6 bases). Germline CDR1 is MGHDK and CDR2 is SYGVNS. The germline V and J ends were trimmed by 5 bases and 6 bases, with 15 bases remaining between them. The CDR3 covers 14 residues. The CDR3 DNA reads TGTGCCAGCAGTTACGGGAGCCGGCCTGATACGCAGTATTTT. It is translated as CASSYGSRPDTQYF.

There are a few counts of this clonotype. The CDR3 nucleotides read TGTGCCAGCAGAGACGCCCTCAATACAGGGTTACCCTACGAGCAGTACTTC. As protein: CASRDALNTGLPYEQYF. This chain connects TRBV27 to TRBJ2-7, with D perhaps matching TRBD1 (6 bases). There are 17 residues in the CDR3. CDR1 MNHEY and CDR2 SMNVEV come from the germline V gene (reference sequence). Trimming pared 6 bases from V and 2 bases from J, leaving 23 bases between.

The CDR3 loop is CASSSGGASTEAFF. The DNA for the CDR3 is TGCGCCAGCAGCTCTGGGGGGGCGAGTACTGAAGCTTTCTTT. The V call is TRBV5-1, the J call TRBJ1-1; D might be TRBD1 (6 bases). The CDR3 loop spans 14 amino acids. The germline V gene encodes CDR1 SGHRS and CDR2 YFSETQ. Trimming pared 3 bases from V and 5 bases from J, leaving 14 bases between.

This clonotype appeared a few times. The chain employs TRBV7-3 and TRBJ2-7, with D possibly matching TRBD2 (5 bases). The germline CDR1 and CDR2 sequences are SGHTA and FQGTGA. The ends were cut back, 5 bases at V and 6 bases at J, with 11 bases in the middle. The CDR3 loop spans 12 amino acids. CDR3 amino acids: CASSPGSGEQYF. CDR3 DNA: TGTGCCAGCAGCCCGGGGTCGGGCGAGCAGTACTTC.

Worth noting for this clonotype: This may stem from a read error, because a much larger clone lies one nucleotide away. CDR3 DNA sequence: TGTGCCAGAAGTGCCCGACCCCAGGGGGTTCAGTACTTC. Protein product: CARSARPQGVQYF. The chain has TRBV27 and TRBJ2-4; 7 positions match TRBD1. There are 13 residues in the CDR3. Trimming cost V 9 bases and J 11 bases; bases outside gene matches: 13. Germline CDR1 reads MNHEY; CDR2 reads SMNVEV (reference sequence).